These T cell receptor beta chains were read from a single sample in a study of response to subunit inactivated influenza vaccine. TCRdb re-analysed the RT-PCR reads in MiXCR, keeping a single row per CDR3 protein. The table lists about 700,000 distinct CDR3 sequences, approximately 14% of them singletons. The starting material was PBMCs from blood, obtained around two weeks before vaccination. Every receptor here comes from a man aged 45-60 years who received an inactivated influenza vaccine. The CDR3 runs from the conserved cysteine through the conserved F or W. D genes are given only for firm matches. Expanded clones are given a class, and other clones once, few, many or no size at all.

CDR3 DNA: TGTGCCAGCAGTATCTCTAGCGGGGGAACGAGCACAGATACGCAGTATTTT
CDR3 protein: CASSISSGGTSTDTQYF
D gene: TRBD2
V gene: TRBV12-3/TRBV12-4
clone size: .
J gene: TRBJ2-3

CDR3 DNA: TGTGCCAGCAGCAGGACCGGGACACTCCAAGAGACCCAGTACTTC
CDR3 protein: CASSRTGTLQETQYF
D gene: .
V gene: TRBV7-2
clone size: .
J gene: TRBJ2-5

CDR3 DNA: TGTGCCAGCAGTTACTCGGAGGGAGGATTAATGAACACTGAAGCTTTCTTT
CDR3 protein: CASSYSEGGLMNTEAFF
D gene: .
V gene: TRBV6-2/TRBV6-3
clone size: .
J gene: TRBJ1-1

CDR3 DNA: TGCGCCAGCAGCTCCCGGGGGACGTCTTTTCGGTACACTGAAGCTTTCTTT
CDR3 protein: CASSSRGTSFRYTEAFF
D gene: .
V gene: TRBV5-1
clone size: .
J gene: TRBJ1-1

CDR3 DNA: TGTGCCAGCAGTTTAGAGTCGATTAGGGGACGGGAAAAACTGTTTTTT
CDR3 protein: CASSLESIRGREKLFF
D gene: .
V gene: TRBV12-3/TRBV12-4
clone size: few
J gene: TRBJ1-4

CDR3 DNA: TGCAGCGTTGGAGGCGGGGATTGGGACATCGGGGAGCTGTTTTTT
CDR3 protein: CSVGGGDWDIGELFF
D gene: .
V gene: TRBV29-1
clone size: .
J gene: TRBJ2-2

CDR3 DNA: TGTGCCACCCGAGAGACAGCGGCTCACTCTGGAAACACCATATATTTT
CDR3 protein: CATRETAAHSGNTIYF
D gene: .
V gene: TRBV24-1
clone size: few
J gene: TRBJ1-3

CDR3 DNA: TGTGCCAGCAGTTTCACAGCCTCTGGAAACACCATATATTTT
CDR3 protein: CASSFTASGNTIYF
D gene: .
V gene: TRBV28
clone size: .
J gene: TRBJ1-3

CDR3 DNA: TGTGCCAATTCTCGGACAGGGAGGGAAGAGACCCAGTACTTC
CDR3 protein: CANSRTGREETQYF
D gene: .
V gene: TRBV6-1
clone size: few
J gene: TRBJ2-5

CDR3 DNA: TGCGCCAGCAGCCCCGCGTCCGGACATTCCCGGGCAGACTATGGCTACACCTTC
CDR3 protein: CASSPASGHSRADYGYTF
D gene: .
V gene: TRBV5-1
clone size: few
J gene: TRBJ1-2

CDR3 DNA: TGTGCCAGCAGCTCATCTTACAGGTTCCAAGAGACCCAGTACTTC
CDR3 protein: CASSSSYRFQETQYF
D gene: .
V gene: TRBV5-6
clone size: few
J gene: TRBJ2-5

CDR3 DNA: TGCAGTGCTAGAGACCGCTGGTCTCCTAGCGGTGCCTACGAGCAGTACTTC
CDR3 protein: CSARDRWSPSGAYEQYF
D gene: TRBD2
V gene: TRBV20-1
clone size: .
J gene: TRBJ2-7

CDR3 DNA: TGTGCCATCAGGGCGGCTAGCGGGAGCACAGATACGCAGTATTTT
CDR3 protein: CAIRAASGSTDTQYF
D gene: TRBD2
V gene: TRBV10-3
clone size: .
J gene: TRBJ2-3

CDR3 DNA: TGTGCCAGCAGCCAGTCCCTGGGTGGTGAAGCTTTCTTT
CDR3 protein: CASSQSLGGEAFF
D gene: .
V gene: TRBV7-9
clone size: .
J gene: TRBJ1-1

CDR3 DNA: TGTGCCAGCAGCCCCTCTTCTAGCGGGGTAGCACGGGAGCAGTACTTC
CDR3 protein: CASSPSSSGVAREQYF
D gene: TRBD2
V gene: TRBV6-2/TRBV6-3
clone size: few
J gene: TRBJ2-7

CDR3 DNA: TGCAGCGGAGGCCAAGAGACCCAGTACTTC
CDR3 protein: CSGGQETQYF
D gene: .
V gene: TRBV29-1
clone size: few
J gene: TRBJ2-5

CDR3 DNA: TGCAGTGCTGGAATCAACAGGGCCTACGAGCAGTACTTC
CDR3 protein: CSAGINRAYEQYF
D gene: .
V gene: TRBV20-1
clone size: .
J gene: TRBJ2-7

CDR3 DNA: TGTGCCAGCAGCCAAGATCGTCAGGGCCCCGGGGAGCTGTTTTTT
CDR3 protein: CASSQDRQGPGELFF
D gene: .
V gene: TRBV4-2
clone size: few
J gene: TRBJ2-2

CDR3 DNA: TGTGCCGGGAGCAGGTGGCAGGGTAAGAATGAGCAGTTCTTC
CDR3 protein: CAGSRWQGKNEQFF
D gene: .
V gene: TRBV5-8
clone size: few
J gene: TRBJ2-1

CDR3 DNA: TGTGCCAGCAGTTTCCAGGCAGGGGGAAGGGCTAACTATGGCTACACCTTC
CDR3 protein: CASSFQAGGRANYGYTF
D gene: TRBD1
V gene: TRBV12-3/TRBV12-4
clone size: few
J gene: TRBJ1-2

CDR3 DNA: TGCAGTGCTAGAGAGGACGCTAATTCACCCCTCCACTTT
CDR3 protein: CSAREDANSPLHF
D gene: .
V gene: TRBV20-1
clone size: few
J gene: TRBJ1-6

CDR3 DNA: TGTGCCACCAGCAGACCGGGACAGGGGTACGAGCAGTACTTC
CDR3 protein: CATSRPGQGYEQYF
D gene: TRBD1
V gene: TRBV15
clone size: .
J gene: TRBJ2-7

CDR3 DNA: TGTGCCAGCAGCTTACCTACAGGGGGCGCGGAGCAGTACTTC
CDR3 protein: CASSLPTGGAEQYF
D gene: TRBD1
V gene: TRBV7-9
clone size: few
J gene: TRBJ2-7

CDR3 DNA: TGTGCCTGGGCAGCGGCAGATACGCAGTATTTT
CDR3 protein: CAWAAADTQYF
D gene: .
V gene: TRBV30
clone size: .
J gene: TRBJ2-3

CDR3 DNA: TGTGCCAGCAGGGATGGAGGGCACGAGCAGTACTTC
CDR3 protein: CASRDGGHEQYF
D gene: .
V gene: TRBV6-6
clone size: few
J gene: TRBJ2-7

CDR3 DNA: TGCAGTGCTAGAGGCGACAGGGGATCCTACAATGAGCAGTTCTTC
CDR3 protein: CSARGDRGSYNEQFF
D gene: TRBD1
V gene: TRBV20-1
clone size: many
J gene: TRBJ2-1

CDR3 DNA: TGTGCCAAACAAATCGACAGGGGAGCAGATACGCAGTATTTT
CDR3 protein: CAKQIDRGADTQYF
D gene: TRBD1
V gene: TRBV12-3/TRBV12-4
clone size: .
J gene: TRBJ2-3

CDR3 DNA: TGTGCCAGCAGTTACTCATCGACAGATATTCAGCAGTACTTC
CDR3 protein: CASSYSSTDIQQYF
D gene: .
V gene: TRBV6-2/TRBV6-3
clone size: .
J gene: TRBJ2-7

CDR3 DNA: TGTGCCAGCAGCTTAGGGATGCTGTACCAAGAGACCCAGTACTTC
CDR3 protein: CASSLGMLYQETQYF
D gene: .
V gene: TRBV7-9
clone size: few
J gene: TRBJ2-5